A single sample is the source of the 7 T cell receptor beta chains below, sequenced in a study of CD8+CD57+ T cells in acquired aplastic anemia. For CDR3 and TCR beta VDJ profiling, genomic DNA was the template used. From the reads, TCRdb called clonotypes with MiXCR, one entry per CDR3 protein. The sample holds approximately 190,000 distinct CDR3 sequences, 48% seen once. Patients picked for sequencing had shown CD8+CD57+ cell expansion detected by flow cytometry. Specimen: sorted CD4+, CD8+, or CD8+CD57+ T cells (not recorded which) from PBMCs. These receptor sequences come from a human donor with aplastic anemia.

This clonotype was detected ten times or more. This chain uses TRBV5-6 with TRBJ2-3; D is possibly TRBD1 or TRBD2 (5 bases each). Germline V gene data show CDR1 as SGHDT and CDR2 as YYEEEE. V was cut by 5 bases and J by 0 bases, with 13 bases left in between. The CDR3 consists of 15 residues. The CDR3 loop is CASRGRVYSTDTQYF. The CDR3 DNA reads as TGTGCCAGCAGGGGGCGGGTATATAGCACAGATACGCAGTATTTT.

The chain links TRBV11-2 to TRBJ1-2; unclear D gene. With 0 bases removed from V and 8 bases from J, the gap between germline ends came to 10 bases. The length of the CDR3 is 13 residues. The germline V gene has CDR1 SGHAT and CDR2 FQNNGV. For the CDR3, the DNA is TGTGCCAGCAGCTTAGATCCCTCCTTGGGCTACACCTTC. Amino acids: CASSLDPSLGYTF. The full variable domain, its missing parts supplied by reference TRBV11-2 and TRBJ1-2, is EAGVAQSPRYKIIEKRQSVAFWCNPISGHATLYWYQQILGQGPKLLIQFQNNGVVDDSQLPKDRFSAERLKGVDSTLKIQPAKLEDSAVYLCASSLDPSLGYTFGSGTRLTVV.

Ten or more counts support this clonotype. The chain combines TRBV19 with TRBJ2-5, with D possibly being TRBD1 or TRBD2 (5 bases each). In germline, CDR1 is LNHDA, CDR2 SQIVND (reference sequence). The CDR3 consists of 16 residues. Trimming took off 6 bases at V and 4 bases at J, with 21 bases between the two ends. CDR3 sequence (DNA): TGTGCCAGTAGCCCCCCGGGAAGGCAGAGGGGAGAGACCCAGTACTTC. This translates into CASSPPGRQRGETQYF. Full variable domain (rest looked up from reference TRBV19 and TRBJ2-5): DGGITQSPKYLFRKEGQNVTLSCEQNLNHDAMYWYRQDPGQGLRLIYYSQIVNDFQKGDIAEGYSVSREKKESFPLTVTSAQKNPTAFYLCASSPPGRQRGETQYFGPGTRLLVL.

The chain joins TRBV2 to TRBJ1-4; D gene uncertain. The V gene lost 5 bases and the J gene lost 5 bases, with 9 bases spanning the gap. CDR3 length: 13 residues. Germline lookup yields CDR1 SNHLY and CDR2 FYNNEI. Written as DNA, the CDR3 is TGTGCCAGCAGTTTGGACGGGAATGAAAAACTGTTTTTT. It specifies CASSLDGNEKLFF.

This clonotype has at least ten counts. CDR3 sequence reads: CASRAQETQYF. DNA for the CDR3: TGCGCCAGCAGAGCTCAAGAGACCCAGTACTTC. The rearrangement links TRBV5-1 to TRBJ2-5; D not certain. V was cut by 5 bases and J by 2 bases, with 4 bases left in between. CDR1 is SGHRS and CDR2 is YFSETQ in the germline V gene. The CDR3 length is 11 residues.

This clonotype showed up many times. V usage is TRBV9 and J usage is TRBJ1-6; D not certain. Trimming cost V 0 bases and J 7 bases, with 8 bases left between them. This CDR3 contains 14 residues. Looked up from germline, CDR1 is SGDLS and CDR2 is YYNGEE. CDR3 amino acids: CASSVVGENSPLHF. The CDR3 DNA reads as TGTGCCAGCAGCGTAGTGGGAGAAAATTCACCCCTCCACTTT.

This chain connects TRBV10-3 to TRBJ2-5; 7 positions agree with TRBD1. The CDR3 runs 13 residues. V gave up 10 bases and J gave up 3 bases; unmatched junction bases: 8. Germline CDR1 reads ENHRY; CDR2 reads SYGVKD. CDR3 nucleotide sequence: TGTGCCACCGCTTATACAGGGGAAGAGACCCAGTACTTC. Encoded protein: CATAYTGEETQYF.